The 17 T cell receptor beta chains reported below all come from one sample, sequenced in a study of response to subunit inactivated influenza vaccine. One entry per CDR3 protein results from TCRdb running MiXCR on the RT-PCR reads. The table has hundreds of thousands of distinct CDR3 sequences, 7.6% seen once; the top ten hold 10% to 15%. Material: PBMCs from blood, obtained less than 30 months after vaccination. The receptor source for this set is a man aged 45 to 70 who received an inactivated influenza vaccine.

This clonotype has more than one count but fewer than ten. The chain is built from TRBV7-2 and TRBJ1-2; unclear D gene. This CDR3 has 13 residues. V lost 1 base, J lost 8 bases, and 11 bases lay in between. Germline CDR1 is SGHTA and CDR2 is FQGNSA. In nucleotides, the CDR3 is TGTGCCAGCAGCTTAGACAGTTCGGGAGGCTACACCTTC. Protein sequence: CASSLDSSGGYTF.

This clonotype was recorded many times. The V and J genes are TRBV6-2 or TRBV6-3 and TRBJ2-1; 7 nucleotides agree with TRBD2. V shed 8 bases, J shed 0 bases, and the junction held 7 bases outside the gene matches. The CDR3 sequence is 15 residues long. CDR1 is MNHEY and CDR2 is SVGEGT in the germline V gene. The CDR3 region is CASVRGGSSYNEQFF. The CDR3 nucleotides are TGTGCCAGCGTGAGGGGCGGGAGCTCCTACAATGAGCAGTTCTTC.

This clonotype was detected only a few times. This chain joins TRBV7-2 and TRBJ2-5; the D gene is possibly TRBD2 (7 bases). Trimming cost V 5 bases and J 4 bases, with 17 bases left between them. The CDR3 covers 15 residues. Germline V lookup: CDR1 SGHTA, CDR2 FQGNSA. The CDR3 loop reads CASSVKWGGRETQYF. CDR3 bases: TGTGCCAGCAGCGTTAAGTGGGGGGGCCGAGAGACCCAGTACTTC.

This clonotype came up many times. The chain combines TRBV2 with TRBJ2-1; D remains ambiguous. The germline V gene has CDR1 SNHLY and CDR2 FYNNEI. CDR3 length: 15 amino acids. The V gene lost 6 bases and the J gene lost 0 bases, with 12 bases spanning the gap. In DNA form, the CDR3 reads TGTGCCAGCAGAAACAGTTTTTCCTCCTACAATGAGCAGTTCTTC. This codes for CASRNSFSSYNEQFF.

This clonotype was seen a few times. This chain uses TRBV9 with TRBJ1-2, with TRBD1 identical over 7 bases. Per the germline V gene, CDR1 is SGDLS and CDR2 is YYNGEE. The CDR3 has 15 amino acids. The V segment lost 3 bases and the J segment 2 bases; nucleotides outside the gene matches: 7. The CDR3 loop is CASSALGQANYGYTF. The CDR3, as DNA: TGTGCCAGCAGCGCACTTGGACAGGCCAACTATGGCTACACCTTC.

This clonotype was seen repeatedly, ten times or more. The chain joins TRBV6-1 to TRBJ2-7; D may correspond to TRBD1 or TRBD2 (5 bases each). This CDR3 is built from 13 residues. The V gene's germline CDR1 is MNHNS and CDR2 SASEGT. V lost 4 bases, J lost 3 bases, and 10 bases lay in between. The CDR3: CASSGRDLYEQYF. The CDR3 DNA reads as TGTGCCAGCAGTGGACGGGACCTCTACGAGCAGTACTTC.

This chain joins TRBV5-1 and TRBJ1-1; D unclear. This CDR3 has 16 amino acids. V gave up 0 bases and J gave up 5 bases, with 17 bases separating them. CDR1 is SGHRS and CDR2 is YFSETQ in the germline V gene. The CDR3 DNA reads TGCGCCAGCAGCTTGGGGGCAGGAGCCTTAAAGACTGAAGCTTTCTTT. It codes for CASSLGAGALKTEAFF.

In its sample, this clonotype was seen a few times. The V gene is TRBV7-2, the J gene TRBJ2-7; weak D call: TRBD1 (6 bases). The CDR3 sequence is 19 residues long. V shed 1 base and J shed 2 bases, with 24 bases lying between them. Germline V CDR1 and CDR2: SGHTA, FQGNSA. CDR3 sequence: CASSLGFLGAARGPYEQYF. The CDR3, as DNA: TGTGCCAGCAGCTTAGGCTTTTTGGGGGCCGCTCGAGGCCCCTACGAGCAGTACTTC.

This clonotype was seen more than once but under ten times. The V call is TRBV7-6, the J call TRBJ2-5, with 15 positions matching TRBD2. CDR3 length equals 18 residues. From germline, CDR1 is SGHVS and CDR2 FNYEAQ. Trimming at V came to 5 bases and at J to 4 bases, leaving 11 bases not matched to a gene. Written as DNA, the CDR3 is TGTGCCAGCAGCCCCGCCCGGACTAGCGGGGGGGCCAGAGAGACCCAGTACTTC. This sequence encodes CASSPARTSGGARETQYF.

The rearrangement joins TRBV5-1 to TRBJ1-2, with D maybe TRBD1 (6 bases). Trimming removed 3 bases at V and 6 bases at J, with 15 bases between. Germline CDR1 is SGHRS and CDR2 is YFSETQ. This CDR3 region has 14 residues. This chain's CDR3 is CASSSIRGSDGYTF. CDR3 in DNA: TGCGCCAGCAGCTCGATCAGGGGTTCGGATGGCTACACCTTC. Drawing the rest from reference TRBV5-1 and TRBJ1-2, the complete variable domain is KAGVTQTPRYLIKTRGQQVTLSCSPISGHRSVSWYQQTPGQGLQFLFEYFSETQRNKGNFPGRFSGRQFSNSRSEMNVSTLELGDSALYLCASSSIRGSDGYTFGSGTRLTVV.

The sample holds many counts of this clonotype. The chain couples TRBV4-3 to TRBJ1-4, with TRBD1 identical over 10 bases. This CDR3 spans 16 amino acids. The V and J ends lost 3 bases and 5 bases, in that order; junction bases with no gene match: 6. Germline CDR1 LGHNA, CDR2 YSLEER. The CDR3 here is CASSQLPGQGNEKLFF. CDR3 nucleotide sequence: TGCGCCAGCAGCCAGCTCCCGGGACAGGGGAATGAAAAACTGTTTTTT.

DNA for the CDR3: TGTGCCAGCAGACCGGGGCCCGGGACCTTAAACCGGCAGTATTTT. This codes for CASRPGPGTLNRQYF. V gene TRBV7-6 combines with J gene TRBJ2-3; D may match TRBD1 or TRBD2 (5 bases each). The CDR3 length is 15 residues. V lost 6 bases and J lost 11, with 24 bases in between. Germline CDR1 reads SGHVS; CDR2 reads FNYEAQ.

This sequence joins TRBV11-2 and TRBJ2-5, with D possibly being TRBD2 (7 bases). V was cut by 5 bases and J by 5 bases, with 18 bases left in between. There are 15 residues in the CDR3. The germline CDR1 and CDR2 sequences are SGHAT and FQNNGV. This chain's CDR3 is CASSRRRRGGETQYF. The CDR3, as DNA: TGTGCCAGCAGCAGACGGCGAAGGGGGGGGGAGACCCAGTACTTC.

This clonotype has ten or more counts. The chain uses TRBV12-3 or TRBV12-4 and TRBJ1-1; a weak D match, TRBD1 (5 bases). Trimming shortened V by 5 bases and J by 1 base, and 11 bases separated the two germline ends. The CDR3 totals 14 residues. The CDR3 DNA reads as TGTGCCAGCAGTATGGGACTGACGAACACTGAAGCTTTCTTT. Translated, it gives CASSMGLTNTEAFF.

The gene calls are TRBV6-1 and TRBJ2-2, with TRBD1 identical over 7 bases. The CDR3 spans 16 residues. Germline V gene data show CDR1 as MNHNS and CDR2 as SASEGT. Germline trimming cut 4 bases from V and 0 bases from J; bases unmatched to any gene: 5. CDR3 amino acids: CASSADRVPNTGELFF. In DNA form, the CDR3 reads TGTGCCAGCAGTGCAGACAGGGTCCCGAACACCGGGGAGCTGTTTTTT.

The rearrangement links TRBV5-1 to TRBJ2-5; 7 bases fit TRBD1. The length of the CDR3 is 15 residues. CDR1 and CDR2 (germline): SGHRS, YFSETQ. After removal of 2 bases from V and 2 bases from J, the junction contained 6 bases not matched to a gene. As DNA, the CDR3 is TGCGCCAGCAGCTTCACACCGGGACAGCAAGAGACCCAGTACTTC. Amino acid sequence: CASSFTPGQQETQYF. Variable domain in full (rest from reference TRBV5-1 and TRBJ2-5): KAGVTQTPRYLIKTRGQQVTLSCSPISGHRSVSWYQQTPGQGLQFLFEYFSETQRNKGNFPGRFSGRQFSNSRSEMNVSTLELGDSALYLCASSFTPGQQETQYFGPGTRLLVL.

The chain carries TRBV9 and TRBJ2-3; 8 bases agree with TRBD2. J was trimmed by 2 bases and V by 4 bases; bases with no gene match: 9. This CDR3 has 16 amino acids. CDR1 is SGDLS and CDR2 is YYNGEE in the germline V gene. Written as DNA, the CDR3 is TGTGCCAGCAGCCCGAGAGGGCGGGGGGCCACAGATACGCAGTATTTT. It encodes CASSPRGRGATDTQYF.